This is a list of T cell receptor beta chains from one sample in a study of shared clonotypes between healthy human individuals. Clones were read by immunoSEQ multiplex PCR, and TCRdb kept only the in-frame ones, dropping some. The sample yields around 1.5 million clones, around 98% seen once. The sequenced material came from naive CD4+ T cells sorted from blood. The receptors were sampled from a man under 40 in good health. Both conserved end residues are part of each CDR3. A D gene is named only where the DNA matches it firmly.

v_call,d_call,j_call,cdr3_nt,cdr3_aa
TRBV7-2,TRBD1,TRBJ1-1,TGTGCCAGCAGCGTCACAGGGGGTCGGGTCACTGAAGCTTTCTTT,CASSVTGGRVTEAFF
TRBV7-6,TRBD2,TRBJ2-1,TGTGCCAGCAGCCCCGAGACTAGCGGGATAGTTTCCTACAATGAGCAGTTCTTC,CASSPETSGIVSYNEQFF
TRBV5-1,.,TRBJ2-7,TGCGCCAGCAGCACGAGGGACAGCGGGTACGGGCAGTACTTC,CASSTRDSGYGQYF
TRBV2,.,TRBJ1-4,TGTGCCAGCAGTGCAGTCGTGGGTCAAGGGGAAAAACTGTTTTTT,CASSAVVGQGEKLFF
TRBV11-2,.,TRBJ2-5,TGTGCCAGCAGCCAGACCTCCCTGGACCGGAAGATCAAGACCCAGTACTTC,CASSQTSLDRKIKTQYF
TRBV4-3,.,TRBJ1-1,TGCGCCAGCAGCCATAACAGGGCTGTGGTCACTGAAGCTTTCTTT,CASSHNRAVVTEAFF
TRBV5-1,.,TRBJ2-3,TGCGCCAGCAGCTTGAGGGAGAGCACAGATACGCAGTATTTT,CASSLRESTDTQYF
TRBV7-9,.,TRBJ2-7,TGTGCCAGCAGCGACCGGGACAAGAGCTCCTACGAGCAGTACTTC,CASSDRDKSSYEQYF
TRBV18,TRBD1,TRBJ2-2,TGTGCCAGCTCACCCCGACAGGGGACGGCGACCGGGGAGCTGTTTTTT,CASSPRQGTATGELFF
TRBV7-9,TRBD1,TRBJ1-4,TGTGCCAGCAGCTTAGGGACAGGAAATGAAAAACTGTTTTTT,CASSLGTGNEKLFF